These 15 T cell receptor beta chains share one sample of origin, sequenced in a study of blood T cell repertoires in COVID-19. Only in-frame clones appear in the TCRdb table, and some are missing; sequencing was by immunoSEQ multiplex PCR. The table shows some 97,000 clones, with about nine tenths occurring only once. Sequencing used peripheral blood. The receptors stem from a man aged 55 to 70 with acute or convalescent COVID-19.

This sequence joins TRBV7-6 and TRBJ1-5; 8 nucleotides line up with TRBD1. Per the germline V gene, CDR1 is SGHVS and CDR2 is FNYEAQ. V was pared by 5 bases and J by 4 bases, with 7 bases of the junction left unmatched. The CDR3 sequence is 15 residues long. The CDR3 spells CASSPRTGINQPQHF. DNA of the CDR3: TGTGCCAGCAGCCCTCGGACAGGGATAAATCAGCCCCAGCATTTT.

The gene calls are TRBV2 and TRBJ1-4; D perhaps matches TRBD1 (6 bases). From germline, CDR1 is SNHLY and CDR2 FYNNEI. The CDR3 length is 15 residues. V was shortened by 4 bases and J by 3 bases, with 12 bases between the two germline ends. The CDR3 nucleotides are TGTGCCAGCAGTGCCCACAGGGTTGCTAATGAAAAACTGTTTTTT. Its protein product is CASSAHRVANEKLFF.

The chain uses TRBV18 and TRBJ2-1; TRBD2 aligns across 10 bases. The CDR3 runs 16 residues. J gave up 7 bases and V 0 bases, and 6 bases lay outside the gene matches. Germline V gene lookup returns CDR1 KGHSH and CDR2 LQKENI. This CDR3 is CASSPPASGGGNEQFF. The CDR3 region has the DNA TGTGCCAGCTCACCACCGGCCAGCGGGGGGGGGAATGAGCAGTTCTTC.

The chain recombines TRBV6-1 with TRBJ1-2, with unresolved D. The length of the CDR3 is 15 residues. V was clipped by 0 bases and J by 6 bases, with 14 bases between them. Germline assignment: CDR1 MNHNS and CDR2 SASEGT. The CDR3 reads CASSEAGPRRDGYTF. CDR3 nucleotide sequence: TGTGCCAGCAGTGAAGCCGGGCCCCGGAGGGATGGCTACACCTTC.

The V call is TRBV5-1, the J call TRBJ2-5; D may be TRBD2 (6 bases). There are 13 residues in the CDR3. The V gene lost 0 bases and the J gene lost 4 bases, with 7 bases spanning the gap. The germline V gene encodes CDR1 SGHRS and CDR2 YFSETQ. CDR3 in DNA: TGCGCCAGCAGCTTGGTGGGGGGAGAGACCCAGTACTTC. This translates into CASSLVGGETQYF.

In this sample, this clone turned up a few times. The rearrangement links TRBV3-1 (or the pseudogene TRBV3-2) to TRBJ2-7, with TRBD2 identical over 10 bases. The CDR3 is 13 residues long. After removal of 7 bases from V and 3 bases from J, the junction contained 3 bases not matched to a gene. The germline CDR1 and CDR2 sequences are LGHDT and YNNKEL (reference sequence). The CDR3 protein is CASNSGGGYEQYF. CDR3 DNA sequence: TGTGCCAGCAACAGCGGGGGGGGCTACGAGCAGTACTTC.

J is TRBJ1-2 and V is TRBV3-1 (or the pseudogene TRBV3-2), with unresolved D. The CDR3 length is 12 residues. Germline CDR1 LGHDT, CDR2 YNNKEL (reference sequence). V lost 4 bases to trimming and J lost 5 bases, with 8 bases between them. CDR3: CASSRQSYGYTF. The CDR3 DNA is TGTGCCAGCAGCCGCCAGTCGTATGGCTACACCTTC.

This rearrangement joins TRBV7-2 to TRBJ1-1; D may be TRBD1 (5 bases). Per germline, CDR1 SGHTA and CDR2 FQGNSA. V was trimmed by 5 bases and J by 8 bases, leaving 15 bases between them. This CDR3 contains 13 residues. The CDR3 sequence is CASSPPNGGEAFF. CDR3 bases: TGTGCCAGCAGCCCCCCGAACGGGGGGGAAGCTTTCTTT.

The chain has TRBV7-9 and TRBJ1-1; D is unresolved. V was cut by 7 bases and J by 1 base, with 7 bases left in between. The CDR3 loop spans 12 amino acids. CDR1 and CDR2 (germline): SEHNR, FQNEAQ (reference sequence). The CDR3 loop reads CASIAQNTEAFF. The CDR3 nucleotides are TGTGCCAGCATCGCGCAGAACACTGAAGCTTTCTTT.

The V gene is TRBV10-3, the J gene TRBJ2-3; 8 bases agree with TRBD1. This CDR3 has 16 residues. Germline trimming cut 6 bases from V and 4 bases from J; bases unmatched to any gene: 12. Looked up from germline, CDR1 is ENHRY and CDR2 is SYGVKD. The CDR3 here is CAISRGQALGSDTQYF. CDR3 sequence (DNA): TGTGCCATCAGCAGGGGACAGGCCCTAGGGTCAGATACGCAGTATTTT.

CDR3 nucleotides: TGTGCCAGCAGCTTGGCCCCCGGGATCCAGCAAGAGACCCAGTACTTC. Translating it yields CASSLAPGIQQETQYF. The V gene is TRBV5-5, the J gene TRBJ2-5; TRBD2 might be the D (5 bases). This CDR3 region has 16 residues. Trimming shortened V by 0 bases and J by 2 bases, and 14 bases separated the two germline ends. CDR1 and CDR2 from the germline V gene are SGHKS and YYEKEE (reference sequence).

The chain links TRBV2 to TRBJ1-5; no clear D. Germline V gene sequence: CDR1 SNHLY, CDR2 FYNNEI. The CDR3 totals 14 residues. Trimming shortened V by 2 bases and J by 0 bases, and 5 bases separated the two germline ends. The CDR3 spells CASSEQVSNQPQHF. CDR3 coding DNA: TGTGCCAGCAGTGAACAGGTTAGCAATCAGCCCCAGCATTTT. Combining the CDR3 with reference TRBV2 and TRBJ1-5 gives the whole variable domain EPEVTQTPSHQVTQMGQEVILRCVPISNHLYFYWYRQILGQKVEFLVSFYNNEISEKSEIFDDQFSVERPDGSNFTLKIRSTKLEDSAMYFCASSEQVSNQPQHFGDGTRLSIL.

This clone was counted once. DNA of the CDR3: TGTGCCAGTAGTTACGCCGGGACAGGGGACTACGAGCAGTACTTC. Translation: CASSYAGTGDYEQYF. This chain joins TRBV19 and TRBJ2-7; 10 nucleotides align to TRBD1. The CDR3 is made up of 15 amino acids. Germline CDR1 LNHDA, CDR2 SQIVND (reference sequence). V trimming: 5 bases; J trimming: 3 bases; junction bases outside the gene matches: 7.

The V call is TRBV18, the J call TRBJ1-1; 8 bases line up with TRBD1. The J segment lost 11 bases and the V segment lost 3 bases, leaving 8 bases of the junction unmatched. The germline V gene has CDR1 KGHSH and CDR2 LQKENI. The CDR3 has 13 residues. The CDR3 nucleotides read TGTGCCAGCTCACCTGACGGGACAGGCGACGCTTTCTTT. Residues: CASSPDGTGDAFF.

The chain joins TRBV6-5 to TRBJ1-1; D unclear. The CDR3 extends over 14 amino acids. CDR1 and CDR2 from the germline V gene are MNHEY and SVGAGI. Trimming shortened V by 6 bases and J by 3 bases, and 14 bases separated the two germline ends. CDR3 sequence: CASSPAGVDTEAFF. The CDR3 DNA reads as TGTGCCAGCAGCCCCGCCGGGGTGGACACTGAAGCTTTCTTT.